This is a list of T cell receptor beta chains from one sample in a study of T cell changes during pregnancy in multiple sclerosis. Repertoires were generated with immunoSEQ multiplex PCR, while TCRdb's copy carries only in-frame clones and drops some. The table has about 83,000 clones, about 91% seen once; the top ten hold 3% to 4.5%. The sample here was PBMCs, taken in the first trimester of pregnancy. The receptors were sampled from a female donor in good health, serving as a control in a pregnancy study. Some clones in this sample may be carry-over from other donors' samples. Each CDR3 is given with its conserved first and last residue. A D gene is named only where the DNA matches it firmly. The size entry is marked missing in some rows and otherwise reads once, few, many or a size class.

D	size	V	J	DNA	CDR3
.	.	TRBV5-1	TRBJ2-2	TGCGCCAGCAGCCTGGAGGACAGAACGAACACCGGGGAGCTGTTTTTT	CASSLEDRTNTGELFF
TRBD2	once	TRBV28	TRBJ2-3	TGTGCCAGCAGTTTGGTCGCGGGAGATACAGATACGCAGTATTTT	CASSLVAGDTDTQYF
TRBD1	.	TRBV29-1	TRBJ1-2	TGCAGCGCTGGACAGGGAGGGGGCTACACCTTC	CSAGQGGGYTF
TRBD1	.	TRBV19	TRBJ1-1	TGTGCCAGTAGTATGGGACAGACAAACACTGAAGCTTTCTTT	CASSMGQTNTEAFF
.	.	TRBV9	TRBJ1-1	TGTGCCAGCAGCGGGAGGGGACGGTCGAACACTGAAGCTTTCTTT	CASSGRGRSNTEAFF
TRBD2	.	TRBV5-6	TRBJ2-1	TGTGCCAGCAGCCGCCCTTCGTGGACTAGCGGCAGGAGAGGACAGTTCTTC	CASSRPSWTSGRRGQFF
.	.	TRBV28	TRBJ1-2	TGTGCCAGCACCATCCTGGCAGGGGCTAACTATGGCTACACCTTC	CASTILAGANYGYTF
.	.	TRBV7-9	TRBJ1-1	TGTGCCAGCAGCTTAGGGGCGGGAAGGGCTTTCTTT	CASSLGAGRAFF
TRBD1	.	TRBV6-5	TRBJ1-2	TGTGCCAGCAGTTACCCGGGACAGGATGGCTACACCTTC	CASSYPGQDGYTF
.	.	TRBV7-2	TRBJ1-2	TGTGCCAGCAGCTTAGGCGGGGGCACGGGCGGCTACACCTTC	CASSLGGGTGGYTF
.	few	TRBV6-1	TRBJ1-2	TGTGCCAGCATGACGGGAGTGGGTGGCTACACCTTC	CASMTGVGGYTF
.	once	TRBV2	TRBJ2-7	TGTGCCAGCAGTGAATCCGATCTGGGACTCGGGGGCTACGAGCAGTACTTC	CASSESDLGLGGYEQYF
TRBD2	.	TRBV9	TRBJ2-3	TGTGCCAGCAGTGCCGGGACTAGTTCAGATACGCAGTATTTT	CASSAGTSSDTQYF
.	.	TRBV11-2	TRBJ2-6	TGTGCCAGCAGTCTAGGGGGCTCTGGGGCCAACGTCCTGACTTTC	CASSLGGSGANVLTF
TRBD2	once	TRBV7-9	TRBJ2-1	TGTGCCAGCAGGGACCACCGAGCGGGAGGTGCCTACAATGAGCAGTTCTTC	CASRDHRAGGAYNEQFF
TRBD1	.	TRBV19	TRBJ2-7	TGTGCCAGTAGACCTCCCGGGACAGGGTCCTACGAGCAGTACTTC	CASRPPGTGSYEQYF
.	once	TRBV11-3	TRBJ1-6	TGTGCCAGCCCACAGGCGAATAATTCACCCCTCCACTTT	CASPQANNSPLHF
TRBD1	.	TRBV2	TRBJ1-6	TGTGCCAGCAGTGTTGCAGGGGGTTATAATTCACCCCTCCACTTT	CASSVAGGYNSPLHF
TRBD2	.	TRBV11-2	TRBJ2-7	TGTGCCAGCAGCTTAGTTAGCGGGAGGGCTTCCTACGAGCAGTACTTC	CASSLVSGRASYEQYF
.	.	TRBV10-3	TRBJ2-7	TGTGCCATCAGTGAGGGGCAGAAATACTACGAGCAGTACTTC	CAISEGQKYYEQYF
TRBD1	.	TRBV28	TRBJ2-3	TGTGCCAGCAGTTTAGACAGGGGCGAAGATACGCAGTATTTT	CASSLDRGEDTQYF
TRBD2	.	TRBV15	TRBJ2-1	TGTGCCACCAGCTCCCGAAGGGGGGGCGGGAGGGCCCCGGGGGTGGAGCAGTTCTTC	CATSSRRGGGRAPGVEQFF
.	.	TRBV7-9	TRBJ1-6	TGTGCCAGCAGCGCCCCCAGGGAAAGTACCTCACCCCTCCACTTT	CASSAPRESTSPLHF
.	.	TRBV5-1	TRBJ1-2	TGCGCCAGCAGCGCCCGAGATGTGGGGGCGCGGGGCTACACCTTC	CASSARDVGARGYTF
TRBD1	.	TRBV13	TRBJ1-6	TGTGCCAGCAGCTCCCGGACAGGGTGGGGGTCACCCCTCCACTTT	CASSSRTGWGSPLHF
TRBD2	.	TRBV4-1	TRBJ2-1	TGCGCCAGCAGCCAGGAGACTAGCGGGAGAATGAATGAGCAGTTCTTC	CASSQETSGRMNEQFF
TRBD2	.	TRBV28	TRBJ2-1	TGTGCCAGCACCCATGGGACTAGCGGGGACAATGAGCAGTTCTTC	CASTHGTSGDNEQFF
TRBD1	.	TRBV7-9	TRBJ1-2	TGTGCCAGCAGCTACAAGGACAGGGAGAACTATGGCTACACCTTC	CASSYKDRENYGYTF
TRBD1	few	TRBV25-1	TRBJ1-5	TGTGCCAGCAGTCCACTAGGACAGGGCCAAGATCAGCCCCAGCATTTT	CASSPLGQGQDQPQHF
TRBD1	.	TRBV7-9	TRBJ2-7	TGTGCCAGCAGCTTAGTGGTAGGACAGGGTTACGAGCAGTACTTC	CASSLVVGQGYEQYF
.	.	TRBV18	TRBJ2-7	TGTGCCAGCTCACCCCCCCCCGCGGCGAGTGAGCAGTACTTC	CASSPPPAASEQYF
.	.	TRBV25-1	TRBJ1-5	TGTGCCAGCAGTGAAAGGGGAAAGGGGCAGCCCCAGCATTTT	CASSERGKGQPQHF
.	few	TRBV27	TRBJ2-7	TGTGCCAGCCATACCACAGGGTCTGGGGAGCAGTACTTC	CASHTTGSGEQYF
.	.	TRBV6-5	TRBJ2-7	TGTGCCAGCACAAGCGGAGACCCCTACGAGCAGTACTTC	CASTSGDPYEQYF
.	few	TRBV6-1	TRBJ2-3	TGTGCCAGCAGTGGGGGGGAGACAGATACGCAGTATTTT	CASSGGETDTQYF
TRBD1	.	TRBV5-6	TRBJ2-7	TGTGCCAGCAGCTTGTCCCCGTGGGACAGGGTGGGCGAGCAGTACTTC	CASSLSPWDRVGEQYF
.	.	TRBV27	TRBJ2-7	TGTGCCAGCAGTTTAAGGCCCAGCGGCTACGAGCAGTACTTC	CASSLRPSGYEQYF
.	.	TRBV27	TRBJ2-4	TGTGCCAGCAGTCCGCAGGGTGGCAAAAACATTCAGTACTTC	CASSPQGGKNIQYF
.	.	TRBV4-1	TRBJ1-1	TGCGCCAGCAGGACGGGGGGCACTGAAGCTTTCTTT	CASRTGGTEAFF
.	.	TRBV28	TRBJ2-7	TGTGCCAGCAGCCAGGGCGGGACCTACGAGCAGTACTTC	CASSQGGTYEQYF
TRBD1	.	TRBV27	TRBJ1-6	TGTGCCAGCAGTTTACGGGACAGGGCAAATTCACCCCTCCACTTT	CASSLRDRANSPLHF
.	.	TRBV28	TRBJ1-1	TGTGCCAGCAGTCGACAGCAGAACACTGAAGCTTTCTTT	CASSRQQNTEAFF
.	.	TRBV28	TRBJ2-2	TGTGCCAGCCGCCGGGGGATCGGGGAGCTGTTTTTT	CASRRGIGELFF
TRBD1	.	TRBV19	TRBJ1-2	TGTGCCAGTAGGACAGGGGCGGACTATGGCTACACCTTC	CASRTGADYGYTF
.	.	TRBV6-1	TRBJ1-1	TGTGCCAGCAGTGAAGCAGGTGTCGGGGGGCGTCGGGCTTTCTTT	CASSEAGVGGRRAFF
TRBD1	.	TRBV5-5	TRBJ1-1	TGTGCCAGCAGGCCAGGGGGCTCTAATACTGAAGCTTTCTTT	CASRPGGSNTEAFF
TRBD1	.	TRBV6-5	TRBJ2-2	TGTGCCAGCAGTTACGGACAGGGGGCGAGGATCGGGGAGCTGTTTTTT	CASSYGQGARIGELFF
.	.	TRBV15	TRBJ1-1	TGTGCCACCGGGGGCGGACTGAACACTGAAGCTTTCTTT	CATGGGLNTEAFF
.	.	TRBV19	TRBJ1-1	TGTGCCAGTAGTTCCCCCCCCCAGGGGTTTGGAGCTTTCTTT	CASSSPPQGFGAFF
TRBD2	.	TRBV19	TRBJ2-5	TGTGCCAGTAGTATAGGTGGGAGGGCAGGACAAGAGACCCAGTACTTC	CASSIGGRAGQETQYF
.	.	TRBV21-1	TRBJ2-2	TGTGCCAGCAGGGGACTAGCGGGGGACACCGGGGAGCTGTTTTTT	CASRGLAGDTGELFF
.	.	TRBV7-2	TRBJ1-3	TGTGCCAGCCGCAAATCATGGCTGTCCTCTGGAAACACCATATATTTT	CASRKSWLSSGNTIYF
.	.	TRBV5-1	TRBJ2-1	TGCGCCAGCAGCTTAGTAGGGGCCAATGAGCAGTTCTTC	CASSLVGANEQFF
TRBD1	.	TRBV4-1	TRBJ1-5	TGCGCCAGCAGCTCATCCCCCAGGGGGATCGAGCCCCAGCATTTT	CASSSSPRGIEPQHF